This T cell receptor (beta chain) was captured in a study of T cells in localized non-small cell lung cancer. This clone is labeled as medium-sized (0.01 to 0.1%). Its antigen is undetermined. Points from the study as a whole: Exceeding tumor, uninvolved adjacent lung had the highest T cell clonality. Only one tumor region went through sequencing, so heterogeneity may still be there. Appearance in adjacent lung was seen for a median around 58 of the top 100 tumor clones.

From germline, CDR1 is MNHGY and CDR2 SAAAGT. This CDR3 has 14 residues. V was clipped by 5 bases and J by 10 bases; unmatched bases: 5. The repertoire was sequenced with immunoSEQ multiplex PCR; TCRdb's copy has only in-frame clones and lacks some. The data contain over 1,500 clones, roughly a quarter of them seen just once; the ten biggest clones take up about 25%. The V gene is TRBV6-8, the J gene TRBJ1-6, with TRBD1 matching over 10 bases. This clonotype was sampled from a male donor aged 60 or over with stage III lung adenocarcinoma. The sequences come from lung tumor tissue, collected before any cancer treatment. CDR3 amino acids: CASSGGQGISPLHF. As DNA, the CDR3 is TGTGCCAGCAGTGGGGGACAGGGGATATCACCCCTCCACTTT.